A selection of T cell receptor beta chains follows, all from one sample in a study of blood T cell repertoires in COVID-19. Sequenced by immunoSEQ multiplex PCR; TCRdb stores in-frame clones only, minus some. Found here are 370,000 or so clones, about 90% of them singletons; the top ten hold 1.3%. Sequencing was done on a sample of PBMCs or T cells enriched from blood (not recorded which). All receptors come from a man aged 25-40 years who had recovered from COVID-19. Each CDR3 is given with its conserved first and last residue. A D gene is named only where the DNA matches it firmly. Rows may omit the clone size; those that give it use once, few, many or a size class.

cdr3_nt: TGTGCCAGCAGCCTAGGAGGAGGGGTCTACAATGAGCAGTTCTTC; cdr3_aa: CASSLGGGVYNEQFF; d_call: -; v_call: TRBV7-2; j_call: TRBJ2-1; clone_size: -
cdr3_nt: TGTGCTAGTGGTTTGGTACTAGGGGGTCCATACAATGAGCAGTTCTTC; cdr3_aa: CASGLVLGGPYNEQFF; d_call: -; v_call: TRBV12-5; j_call: TRBJ2-1; clone_size: -
cdr3_nt: TGTGCCAGTAGCCTAGGGCGGTGGGACAGGGGGCGAAACACCGGGGAGCTGTTTTTT; cdr3_aa: CASSLGRWDRGRNTGELFF; d_call: TRBD1; v_call: TRBV19; j_call: TRBJ2-2; clone_size: -
cdr3_nt: TGTGCCAGTAGTATAGATCTCCAGGGCAATCAGCCCCAGCATTTT; cdr3_aa: CASSIDLQGNQPQHF; d_call: -; v_call: TRBV19; j_call: TRBJ1-5; clone_size: -
cdr3_nt: TGCGCCAGCAGCTCAGGGGGCAGTGAGACTGAAGCTTTCTTT; cdr3_aa: CASSSGGSETEAFF; d_call: TRBD1; v_call: TRBV5-1; j_call: TRBJ1-1; clone_size: -
cdr3_nt: TGTGCCAGTAGTGAACCTCTGGGGGGTCTCAATCAGCCCCAGCATTTT; cdr3_aa: CASSEPLGGLNQPQHF; d_call: -; v_call: TRBV19; j_call: TRBJ1-5; clone_size: -
cdr3_nt: TGTGCCAGCAGCGTAACAGGGGGCTCCTACGAGCAGTACTTC; cdr3_aa: CASSVTGGSYEQYF; d_call: TRBD1; v_call: TRBV9; j_call: TRBJ2-7; clone_size: -
cdr3_nt: TGCGCCAGCAGCCAAGATGGTAGGGGTCTGAATCAGCCCCAGCATTTT; cdr3_aa: CASSQDGRGLNQPQHF; d_call: -; v_call: TRBV4-1; j_call: TRBJ1-5; clone_size: once
cdr3_nt: TGTGCCAGCAGCGGCTTAGGGGGATTCGAGACCCAGTACTTC; cdr3_aa: CASSGLGGFETQYF; d_call: -; v_call: TRBV9; j_call: TRBJ2-5; clone_size: -
cdr3_nt: TGCGCCAGCAGTGGCCTAGGTTCTGGAAACACCATATATTTT; cdr3_aa: CASSGLGSGNTIYF; d_call: -; v_call: TRBV10-2; j_call: TRBJ1-3; clone_size: few
cdr3_nt: TGTGCCAGCAGTTATAGCGGATCCACCTACGAGCAGTACTTC; cdr3_aa: CASSYSGSTYEQYF; d_call: -; v_call: TRBV6-5; j_call: TRBJ2-7; clone_size: -
cdr3_nt: TGTGCCAGCAGTTCCCCCGGGACTAGGGGAGACAATGAGCAGTTCTTC; cdr3_aa: CASSSPGTRGDNEQFF; d_call: TRBD2; v_call: TRBV6-5; j_call: TRBJ2-1; clone_size: -
cdr3_nt: TGTGCCAGCTCACCAGGGAGGGCGTATCAGCCCCAGCATTTT; cdr3_aa: CASSPGRAYQPQHF; d_call: -; v_call: TRBV18; j_call: TRBJ1-5; clone_size: -
cdr3_nt: TGTGCCAGCAGCTTAGTTTCCAGGGGCGACTCACCCCTCCACTTT; cdr3_aa: CASSLVSRGDSPLHF; d_call: -; v_call: TRBV7-9; j_call: TRBJ1-6; clone_size: -
cdr3_nt: TGTGCCAGCCGCTCTGGTTCGGAGGGCAATCAGCCCCAGCATTTT; cdr3_aa: CASRSGSEGNQPQHF; d_call: -; v_call: TRBV27; j_call: TRBJ1-5; clone_size: -
cdr3_nt: TGTGCCAGTAAACGGGACAGGGGTGCCTATGGCTACACCTTC; cdr3_aa: CASKRDRGAYGYTF; d_call: TRBD1; v_call: TRBV5-4; j_call: TRBJ1-2; clone_size: -
cdr3_nt: TGTGCCAGCAGCACAGGGGATGAGCAGTTCTTC; cdr3_aa: CASSTGDEQFF; d_call: TRBD1; v_call: TRBV7-6; j_call: TRBJ2-1; clone_size: -
cdr3_nt: TGTGCCAGCAGCCCGGGAGGGGCTAATGAAAAACTGTTTTTT; cdr3_aa: CASSPGGANEKLFF; d_call: -; v_call: TRBV14; j_call: TRBJ1-4; clone_size: once
cdr3_nt: TGTGCCAGCAGCCCCCCTATGGAGGGGGCGATTTACGAGCAGTACTTC; cdr3_aa: CASSPPMEGAIYEQYF; d_call: -; v_call: TRBV13; j_call: TRBJ2-7; clone_size: -
cdr3_nt: TGTGCCAGCAGTTTCAGTGCGGTCAACAATCAGCCCCAGCATTTT; cdr3_aa: CASSFSAVNNQPQHF; d_call: -; v_call: TRBV27; j_call: TRBJ1-5; clone_size: -
cdr3_nt: TGCGCCAGCAGCTTGGAGGTCGCGCGGACGAACACCGGGGAGCTGTTTTTT; cdr3_aa: CASSLEVARTNTGELFF; d_call: -; v_call: TRBV5-1; j_call: TRBJ2-2; clone_size: -
cdr3_nt: TGCAGCGTCTTTGGGGCAGGCGGAAACACCATATATTTT; cdr3_aa: CSVFGAGGNTIYF; d_call: -; v_call: TRBV29-1; j_call: TRBJ1-3; clone_size: -
cdr3_nt: TGTGCCAGCAGTGAAGTTCTAGGGGTCAATTCACCCCTCCACTTT; cdr3_aa: CASSEVLGVNSPLHF; d_call: -; v_call: TRBV6-1; j_call: TRBJ1-6; clone_size: -
cdr3_nt: TGCGCCAGCAGCTGGGGACAGACGAACACTGAAGCTTTCTTT; cdr3_aa: CASSWGQTNTEAFF; d_call: TRBD1; v_call: TRBV5-1; j_call: TRBJ1-1; clone_size: once
cdr3_nt: TGTGCCAGCAGTTACTCCCGGGGGGGCAACACCGGGGAGCTGTTTTTT; cdr3_aa: CASSYSRGGNTGELFF; d_call: TRBD2; v_call: TRBV6-5; j_call: TRBJ2-2; clone_size: -
cdr3_nt: TGTGCTAGTGGCTATAGCACTGAAGCTTTCTTT; cdr3_aa: CASGYSTEAFF; d_call: -; v_call: TRBV12-5; j_call: TRBJ1-1; clone_size: -
cdr3_nt: TGTGCCAGCAGCTTAGATATGGGGAGCCGCAATGAGCAGTTCTTC; cdr3_aa: CASSLDMGSRNEQFF; d_call: -; v_call: TRBV11-2; j_call: TRBJ2-1; clone_size: -